The clone carrying this TCR beta chain appeared a few times. The CDR3 is 14 amino acids. Germline lookup yields CDR1 SGHAT and CDR2 FQDESV (reference sequence). V gave up 5 bases and J gave up 0 bases, with 10 bases separating them. Assay: immunoSEQ multiplex PCR; the TCRdb copy retains only in-frame clones and omits some. The sample has approximately 220,000 clones, about 87% seen once; the top ten hold roughly 6.2%. This sample is drawn from a study of blood T cell repertoires in COVID-19. Study-wide background: T cells, B-cell-depleted T cells, or PBMCs provided the cDNA or gDNA that served as material.

This chain uses TRBV11-1 with TRBJ1-1; D is unresolved. Sequencing was carried out using peripheral blood. This TCR derives from a man aged 55 to 70 who had recovered from COVID-19. The DNA of the CDR3 is TGTGCCAGCAGCCCACGGAGAGTGAACACTGAAGCTTTCTTT. The encoded protein is CASSPRRVNTEAFF.